The sequence of this T cell receptor (beta chain) was determined in a study of cytomegalovirus exposure and HLA in healthy donors. This clone was seen more than once but under ten times. The PCR ran on 60 Vbeta and 13 Jbeta primers. Using immunoSEQ multiplex PCR, the repertoire was profiled, and TCRdb retains in-frame clones only, with some absent. The data contain around 63,000 clones, under 85% of them singletons. This CDR3 has 15 residues. CDR1 LNHDA and CDR2 SQIVND come from the germline V gene (reference sequence). V was clipped by 2 bases and J by 0 bases, with 9 bases between them. This rearrangement joins TRBV19 to TRBJ2-3, with D uncertain. This clonotype was sampled from a woman in her 30s in good health and CMV-seronegative. Material for sequencing was PBMCs. This chain's CDR3 is CASSITTYSTDTQYF. DNA for the CDR3: TGTGCCAGTAGTATAACTACTTATAGCACAGATACGCAGTATTTT.